Below, one T cell receptor (beta chain) is given with its context. The CDR3 is made up of 16 amino acids. Trimming took 3 bases from V and 0 from J, leaving 9 bases between them. Germline lookup yields CDR1 MNHNS and CDR2 SASEGT. At least 3 on the Clinical Activity Score was recorded for ophthalmopathy patients, who also had NOSPECS grade at least 4 and duration under 3 months. PBMCs were collected from an approximately 9.5 ml volume of fresh peripheral blood. This sample is drawn from a study of T cells in Graves' hyperthyroidism and ophthalmopathy. RNA transcripts served as the template for amplifying TCR beta CDR3 regions. First-round RT-PCR targeting the TCR CDR3 was performed with the HTBI primer set. TCRdb reanalysed the multiplex PCR reads using MiXCR and keeps one entry per CDR3 protein. Of around 600,000 distinct CDR3 sequences in the sample, 14% were seen once.

This receptor was taken from a woman aged 18-29 years with Graves' ophthalmopathy. What was sequenced was blood. V gene TRBV6-1 combines with J gene TRBJ2-6; D uncertain. The CDR3 DNA sequence: TGTGCCAGCAGTGAGTCGAGGCTCTCTGGGGCCAACGTCCTGACTTTC. Protein product: CASSESRLSGANVLTF.